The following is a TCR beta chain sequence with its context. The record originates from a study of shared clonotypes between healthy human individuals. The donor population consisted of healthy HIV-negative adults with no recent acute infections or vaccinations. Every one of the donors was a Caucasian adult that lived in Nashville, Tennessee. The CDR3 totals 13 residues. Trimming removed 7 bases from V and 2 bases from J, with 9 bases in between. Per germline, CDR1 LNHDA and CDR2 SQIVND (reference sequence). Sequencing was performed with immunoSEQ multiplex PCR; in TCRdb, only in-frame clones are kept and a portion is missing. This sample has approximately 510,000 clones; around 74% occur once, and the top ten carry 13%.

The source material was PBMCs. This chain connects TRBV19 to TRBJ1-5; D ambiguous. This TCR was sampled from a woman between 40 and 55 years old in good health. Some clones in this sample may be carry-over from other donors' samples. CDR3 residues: CASNWRGNQPQHF. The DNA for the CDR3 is TGTGCCAGTAACTGGAGGGGCAATCAGCCCCAGCATTTT.